These T cell receptor beta chains were read from a single sample in a study of blood T cell repertoires in COVID-19. Produced via immunoSEQ multiplex PCR; TCRdb's table is partial and in-frame only. The sample shows around 67,000 clones, about 90% of them seen only once. The sequenced sample was peripheral blood. The receptors derive from a woman of 80 years or more with active or convalescent COVID-19. The CDR3 runs from the conserved cysteine through the conserved F or W. A D gene is named only where the DNA matches it firmly. Where a row states a size, it is once, few, many or the class of an expanded clone; other rows omit it.

J gene: TRBJ2-6; clone size: few; D gene: TRBD1; V gene: TRBV6-5; CDR3 DNA: TGTGCCAGCTCGACAGGGGGGGCCAACGTCCTGACTTTC; CDR3 protein: CASSTGGANVLTF
J gene: TRBJ1-2; clone size: .; D gene: TRBD1; V gene: TRBV19; CDR3 DNA: TGTGCCAGTAGTGCGACAGGGGGTGGGTACTATGGCTACACCTTC; CDR3 protein: CASSATGGGYYGYTF
J gene: TRBJ2-3; clone size: .; D gene: .; V gene: TRBV11-3; CDR3 DNA: TGTGCCAGCAGCTTAGGGCAACGCACAGATACGCAGTATTTT; CDR3 protein: CASSLGQRTDTQYF
J gene: TRBJ1-1; clone size: .; D gene: TRBD1; V gene: TRBV15; CDR3 DNA: TGTGCCACCAGCAGACACCCGGGACAGGGAATCACTGAAGCTTTCTTT; CDR3 protein: CATSRHPGQGITEAFF
J gene: TRBJ1-1; clone size: few; D gene: .; V gene: TRBV5-1; CDR3 DNA: TGCGCCAGCAGCTTGCTAGGGGGAAACACTGAAGCTTTCTTT; CDR3 protein: CASSLLGGNTEAFF
J gene: TRBJ1-2; clone size: .; D gene: .; V gene: TRBV3-1/TRBV3-2; CDR3 DNA: TGTGCCAGCAGCCCTAGCCGGTCAGGCCCAAGTGACTACACCTTC; CDR3 protein: CASSPSRSGPSDYTF
J gene: TRBJ2-3; clone size: .; D gene: .; V gene: TRBV6-5; CDR3 DNA: TGTGCCAGCAGACTTCGACAGGCAATAGATACGCAGTATTTT; CDR3 protein: CASRLRQAIDTQYF
J gene: TRBJ2-1; clone size: .; D gene: .; V gene: TRBV5-4; CDR3 DNA: TGTGCCAGCAGCCCGGAGCGGGTAAGCTCCTACAATGAGCAGTTCTTC; CDR3 protein: CASSPERVSSYNEQFF
J gene: TRBJ1-3; clone size: .; D gene: TRBD1; V gene: TRBV5-1; CDR3 DNA: TGCGCCAGCAGCATGGACAGGGGAAGCTCTGGAAACACCATATATTTT; CDR3 protein: CASSMDRGSSGNTIYF
J gene: TRBJ1-2; clone size: few; D gene: TRBD1; V gene: TRBV25-1; CDR3 DNA: TGTGCCAGCAGCCAAGGACAGGGCTGGGGCTACACCTTC; CDR3 protein: CASSQGQGWGYTF
J gene: TRBJ1-1; clone size: .; D gene: .; V gene: TRBV5-1; CDR3 DNA: TGCGCCAGCAGCTCGGTAGCGGGGGCTAACACTGAAGCTTTCTTT; CDR3 protein: CASSSVAGANTEAFF
J gene: TRBJ2-1; clone size: .; D gene: TRBD2; V gene: TRBV9; CDR3 DNA: TGTGCCAGCGCCTCCTCTAGCGGCCCGGGGGAGCAGTTCTTC; CDR3 protein: CASASSSGPGEQFF
J gene: TRBJ2-5; clone size: .; D gene: .; V gene: TRBV5-4; CDR3 DNA: TGTGCCAGCAGCATGACAGTTTACGAGACCCAGTACTTC; CDR3 protein: CASSMTVYETQYF
J gene: TRBJ2-1; clone size: .; D gene: .; V gene: TRBV19; CDR3 DNA: TGTGCCAGTAGTCCTCTCCTGGAGTACAATGAGCAGTTCTTC; CDR3 protein: CASSPLLEYNEQFF
J gene: TRBJ2-1; clone size: once; D gene: TRBD1; V gene: TRBV19; CDR3 DNA: TGTGCCAGTACCACGACAGGGTCACTCTACAATGAGCAGTTCTTC; CDR3 protein: CASTTTGSLYNEQFF
J gene: TRBJ2-7; clone size: .; D gene: TRBD1; V gene: TRBV24-1; CDR3 DNA: TGTGCCACCAGTGGCGGGACAGGGGCCCTATACGAGCAGTACTTC; CDR3 protein: CATSGGTGALYEQYF
J gene: TRBJ2-7; clone size: .; D gene: .; V gene: TRBV7-6; CDR3 DNA: TGTGCCAGCAGCCCCCAGGCAGGGGTCAACTACGAGCAGTACTTC; CDR3 protein: CASSPQAGVNYEQYF
J gene: TRBJ1-1; clone size: .; D gene: TRBD1; V gene: TRBV15; CDR3 DNA: TGTGCCACCAGCAGGGACAGGGGGCGAACTTTCTTT; CDR3 protein: CATSRDRGRTFF
J gene: TRBJ1-2; clone size: .; D gene: .; V gene: TRBV7-8; CDR3 DNA: TGTGCCAGCACCCGGGGGGGATATCGAGGCTACACCTTC; CDR3 protein: CASTRGGYRGYTF
J gene: TRBJ1-1; clone size: once; D gene: .; V gene: TRBV29-1; CDR3 DNA: TGCAGCGTTGAAGTTAACCAGGGAGGCGAAGCTTTCTTT; CDR3 protein: CSVEVNQGGEAFF
J gene: TRBJ2-2; clone size: .; D gene: TRBD1; V gene: TRBV24-1; CDR3 DNA: TGTGCCACCAGTGACCGGGACAGGGGGGCCGGAACCGGGGAGCTGTTTTTT; CDR3 protein: CATSDRDRGAGTGELFF
J gene: TRBJ1-6; clone size: .; D gene: .; V gene: TRBV4-3; CDR3 DNA: TGCGCCAGCAGCCAAGACCGGCCAGGGGATTCACCCCTCCACTTT; CDR3 protein: CASSQDRPGDSPLHF
J gene: TRBJ1-4; clone size: .; D gene: .; V gene: TRBV5-1; CDR3 DNA: TGCGCCAGCAGCTTGGTAGGGGGTCTTGATGAAAAACTGTTTTTT; CDR3 protein: CASSLVGGLDEKLFF
J gene: TRBJ1-2; clone size: .; D gene: .; V gene: TRBV21-1; CDR3 DNA: TGTGCCAGCAGCAAAGGGACAGGGGGCAATGGCTACACCTTC; CDR3 protein: CASSKGTGGNGYTF
J gene: TRBJ2-3; clone size: .; D gene: TRBD1; V gene: TRBV9; CDR3 DNA: TGTGCCAGCAGCCCGGACAGGGGAAAAACAGATACGCAGTATTTT; CDR3 protein: CASSPDRGKTDTQYF
J gene: TRBJ1-2; clone size: .; D gene: TRBD1; V gene: TRBV19; CDR3 DNA: TGTGCCAGTACCCTCCTCTTAACCAGGACAGGGGGCTATGGCTACACCTTC; CDR3 protein: CASTLLLTRTGGYGYTF
J gene: TRBJ1-5; clone size: .; D gene: TRBD1; V gene: TRBV12-5; CDR3 DNA: TGTGCTAGTGGTTTGGGACAGGGGCCAAGACAGCCCCAGCATTTT; CDR3 protein: CASGLGQGPRQPQHF
J gene: TRBJ1-5; clone size: .; D gene: .; V gene: TRBV27; CDR3 DNA: TGTGCCAGCAGTTTCGCGAGCAATCAGCCCCAGCATTTT; CDR3 protein: CASSFASNQPQHF
J gene: TRBJ2-3; clone size: once; D gene: TRBD2; V gene: TRBV7-8; CDR3 DNA: TGTGCCAGCAGCGAAACTAGCGGGGGGGTGGATACGCAGTATTTT; CDR3 protein: CASSETSGGVDTQYF
J gene: TRBJ2-3; clone size: .; D gene: TRBD1; V gene: TRBV3-1/TRBV3-2; CDR3 DNA: TGTGCCAGCAGCCAAGATTATACAGGGGAGGATACGCAGTATTTT; CDR3 protein: CASSQDYTGEDTQYF
J gene: TRBJ1-2; clone size: .; D gene: .; V gene: TRBV19; CDR3 DNA: TGTGCCAGTAGTATACAGGGTTTTGACGGCTACACCTTC; CDR3 protein: CASSIQGFDGYTF
J gene: TRBJ1-1; clone size: once; D gene: TRBD1; V gene: TRBV30; CDR3 DNA: TGTGCCTGCGGACAGGGGGCTTCTACTGAAGCTTTCTTT; CDR3 protein: CACGQGASTEAFF
J gene: TRBJ2-2; clone size: .; D gene: .; V gene: TRBV3-1/TRBV3-2; CDR3 DNA: TGTGCCAGCAGCCATCGCGAGGAGGGGCAGAACCCCACCGGGGAGCTGTTTTTT; CDR3 protein: CASSHREEGQNPTGELFF
J gene: TRBJ2-4; clone size: .; D gene: TRBD1; V gene: TRBV7-9; CDR3 DNA: TGTGCCAGCAGCCATCGACAGGGGGCCACGGGGAACATTCAGTACTTC; CDR3 protein: CASSHRQGATGNIQYF
J gene: TRBJ2-7; clone size: once; D gene: .; V gene: TRBV9; CDR3 DNA: TGTGCCAGCAGCGTAGGCCTAGCGTACGAGCAGTACTTC; CDR3 protein: CASSVGLAYEQYF
J gene: TRBJ2-3; clone size: .; D gene: .; V gene: TRBV5-1; CDR3 DNA: TGCGCCAGCAGCGCGCGGAGCACGCAGTATTTT; CDR3 protein: CASSARSTQYF
J gene: TRBJ2-1; clone size: .; D gene: .; V gene: TRBV5-6; CDR3 DNA: TGTGCCAGCAGCTTGGTCCGAGGTATAGGGGCGGATGAGCAGTTCTTC; CDR3 protein: CASSLVRGIGADEQFF
J gene: TRBJ2-1; clone size: .; D gene: TRBD2; V gene: TRBV25-1; CDR3 DNA: TGTGCCAGCAGTATCCGACTAGCGGGAGTCTCCTACAATGAGCAGTTCTTC; CDR3 protein: CASSIRLAGVSYNEQFF
J gene: TRBJ2-2; clone size: .; D gene: .; V gene: TRBV9; CDR3 DNA: TGTGCCAGCAGCGTAGTGGGGCTCCCCGGGGAGCTGTTTTTT; CDR3 protein: CASSVVGLPGELFF
J gene: TRBJ2-7; clone size: once; D gene: .; V gene: TRBV12-3/TRBV12-4; CDR3 DNA: TGTGCCAGCAGTCGGACAATTACCTACGAGCAGTACTTC; CDR3 protein: CASSRTITYEQYF
J gene: TRBJ2-3; clone size: .; D gene: .; V gene: TRBV2; CDR3 DNA: TGTGCCACCACCGAGGAGCGATCCAGGGTTACGCAGTATTTT; CDR3 protein: CATTEERSRVTQYF
J gene: TRBJ1-1; clone size: .; D gene: .; V gene: TRBV21-1; CDR3 DNA: TGTGCCAGCAGCGCACAAAGAGCAGGGGGCGGTACTGAAGCTTTCTTT; CDR3 protein: CASSAQRAGGGTEAFF
J gene: TRBJ1-4; clone size: .; D gene: TRBD1; V gene: TRBV6-2/TRBV6-3; CDR3 DNA: TGTGCCAGCAGTTACGCCCGGGACAGAGATGCAACTAATGAAAAACTGTTTTTT; CDR3 protein: CASSYARDRDATNEKLFF
J gene: TRBJ2-7; clone size: .; D gene: .; V gene: TRBV27; CDR3 DNA: TGTGCCAGCAGTTTATCGTCGGGATACGAGCAGTACTTC; CDR3 protein: CASSLSSGYEQYF
J gene: TRBJ1-2; clone size: .; D gene: TRBD1; V gene: TRBV19; CDR3 DNA: TGTGCCAGTAGTCCACGGACAGGGCAAGGAGGCTACACCTTC; CDR3 protein: CASSPRTGQGGYTF
J gene: TRBJ1-6; clone size: once; D gene: .; V gene: TRBV7-2; CDR3 DNA: TGTGCCAGCAGCTTAGGGGCCTTTGACTCACCCCTCCACTTT; CDR3 protein: CASSLGAFDSPLHF
J gene: TRBJ2-5; clone size: .; D gene: TRBD2; V gene: TRBV19; CDR3 DNA: TGTGCCAGTAGTATGGGGGGGACTAGCGGAGTTACAGAAGAGACCCAGTACTTC; CDR3 protein: CASSMGGTSGVTEETQYF
J gene: TRBJ2-3; clone size: once; D gene: .; V gene: TRBV7-2; CDR3 DNA: TGTGCCAGCAGCTCTTCGCTAACAGATACGCAGTATTTT; CDR3 protein: CASSSSLTDTQYF
J gene: TRBJ2-7; clone size: few; D gene: .; V gene: TRBV6-5; CDR3 DNA: TGTGCCAGCAAAAAGGGCAGGGGTGCAACCTACGAGCAGTACTTC; CDR3 protein: CASKKGRGATYEQYF
J gene: TRBJ2-1; clone size: .; D gene: .; V gene: TRBV19; CDR3 DNA: TGTGCCAGTACCCCCCGGGGCTACAATGAGCAGTTCTTC; CDR3 protein: CASTPRGYNEQFF